A single sample is the source of the 16 T cell receptor beta chains below, sequenced in a study of blood T cell repertoires in COVID-19. Sequencing was performed with immunoSEQ multiplex PCR; in TCRdb, only in-frame clones are kept and a portion is missing. In the table there are 200,000 to 300,000 clones, roughly four fifths of which are singletons. Sequencing was performed on peripheral blood. These receptors were collected from a woman older than 75 with acute or convalescent COVID-19.

This clone was detected a few times. This specimen includes other DNA sequences encoding the same CDR3. The V and J genes are TRBV9 and TRBJ2-3; D remains ambiguous. V was pared by 0 bases and J by 2 bases, with 10 bases between. The V gene's germline CDR1 is SGDLS and CDR2 YYNGEE. The CDR3 sequence is 15 residues long. In DNA, the CDR3 is TGTGCCAGCAGCGTAGATGGCGGCTCCACAGATACGCAGTATTTT. This translates into CASSVDGGSTDTQYF.

This chain uses TRBV30 with TRBJ1-4, with D tentatively TRBD1 (5 bases). The V end lost 8 bases, the J end lost 8 bases, and 21 bases lay between the germline ends. This CDR3 spans 14 amino acids. CDR1 and CDR2 from the germline V gene are GTSNPN and SVGIG (reference sequence). In DNA, the CDR3 is TGTGCCGGACACCGGGGGGGACCAAGGGAAAAACTGTTTTTT. Translation gives CAGHRGGPREKLFF.

The chain recombines TRBV3-1 (or the pseudogene TRBV3-2) with TRBJ2-7, with D perhaps TRBD2 (6 bases). The CDR3 loop spans 14 amino acids. Germline assignment: CDR1 LGHDT and CDR2 YNNKEL (reference sequence). The V end was cut by 7 bases, the J end by 4 bases, with 17 bases between. The CDR3 protein is CASTLKAGSYEQYF. CDR3 sequence (DNA): TGTGCCAGCACCTTAAAGGCGGGGTCTTACGAGCAGTACTTC.

This chain uses TRBV18 with TRBJ2-7; TRBD2 is a possible D gene (6 bases). The length of the CDR3 is 16 residues. CDR1 is KGHSH and CDR2 is LQKENI in the germline V gene. V lost 4 bases, J lost 0 bases, and 16 bases lay in between. The CDR3 loop reads CASSQGLTQNSYEQYF. In nucleotides, the CDR3 is TGTGCCAGCTCACAGGGACTTACCCAAAACTCCTACGAGCAGTACTTC.

This clone was counted only a few times. The chain couples TRBV5-6 to TRBJ1-5; a weak D match, TRBD1 (5 bases). This CDR3 has 14 residues. CDR1 and CDR2 from the germline V gene are SGHDT and YYEEEE. Trimming stripped 3 bases from V and 6 bases from J, with 13 bases between. The CDR3 region has the DNA TGTGCCAGCAGCTCTGGGGGGGGACGTCAGCCCCAGCATTTT. Translated: CASSSGGGRQPQHF.

The genes are TRBV18 and TRBJ1-3; TRBD1 matches 7 bases. Germline V gene lookup returns CDR1 KGHSH and CDR2 LQKENI. The CDR3 is 15 residues long. V dropped 5 bases and J dropped 4; count of bases not matched to a gene: 8. The CDR3 sequence: CASSTTGDSGNTIYF. DNA for the CDR3: TGTGCCAGCTCAACCACAGGGGACTCCGGAAACACCATATATTTT.

The chain recombines TRBV18 with TRBJ1-3; 7 bases are shared with TRBD1. This CDR3 has 14 amino acids. Germline V gene data show CDR1 as KGHSH and CDR2 as LQKENI. The J segment lost 5 bases and the V segment lost 3 bases, leaving 4 bases of the junction unmatched. Here the CDR3 reads CASSPETGRNTIYF. In DNA form, the CDR3 reads TGTGCCAGCTCACCCGAGACAGGGCGAAACACCATATATTTT.

The chain uses TRBV7-8 and TRBJ2-1; 8 bases map to TRBD1. The V gene end was trimmed by 4 bases and the J gene end by 7 bases; junction bases not matched to a gene: 6. Germline-derived CDR1 and CDR2 are SGHVS and FQNEAQ. The CDR3 is 14 amino acids. CDR3 nucleotide sequence: TGTGCCAGCAGCTCAATCAGGGGGCGGAATGAGCAGTTCTTC. This translates into CASSSIRGRNEQFF.

The V gene is TRBV4-1, the J gene TRBJ1-5; D is perhaps TRBD1 (5 bases). The germline V gene has CDR1 MGHRA and CDR2 YSYEKL. The CDR3 loop spans 14 amino acids. V lost 1 base, J lost 7 bases, and 11 bases lay in between. The CDR3 sequence: CASSQGRGNQPQHF. Here the CDR3 DNA reads TGCGCCAGCAGCCAAGGGAGGGGAAACCAGCCCCAGCATTTT.

The sample holds one count of this clone. The chain carries TRBV27 and TRBJ2-7; the D gene is possibly TRBD2 (6 bases). Trimming took off 5 bases at V and 4 bases at J, with 12 bases between the two ends. In germline, CDR1 is MNHEY, CDR2 SMNVEV (reference sequence). This CDR3 region has 13 residues. CDR3 bases: TGTGCCAGCAGTCGCGGGGCTTGGTACGAGCAGTACTTC. Protein product: CASSRGAWYEQYF.

The chain recombines TRBV28 with TRBJ1-1; D gene ambiguous. CDR3 length: 16 amino acids. V lost 2 bases and J lost 3, with 16 bases in between. Germline CDR1 and CDR2: MDHEN and SYDVKM. CDR3 sequence reads: CASSLAKRKGYTEAFF. DNA of the CDR3: TGTGCCAGCAGTTTAGCAAAGAGGAAAGGTTACACTGAAGCTTTCTTT.

The chain has TRBV27 and TRBJ2-3; 7 nucleotides match TRBD2. Germline V CDR1 and CDR2: MNHEY, SMNVEV (reference sequence). Germline trimming cut 4 bases from V and 1 base from J; bases unmatched to any gene: 11. This CDR3 has 17 amino acids. CDR3 sequence (DNA): TGTGCCAGCAGTTCCGGGGGGACCCCCGGTGGCACAGATACGCAGTATTTT. Protein product: CASSSGGTPGGTDTQYF.

This chain links TRBV27 with TRBJ1-6; tentative D call: TRBD1 (5 bases). CDR3 length: 14 amino acids. Germline V lookup: CDR1 MNHEY, CDR2 SMNVEV (reference sequence). Trimming shortened V by 3 bases and J by 10 bases, and 13 bases separated the two germline ends. CDR3 amino acids: CASSFGGLGSPLHF. DNA for the CDR3: TGTGCCAGCAGTTTCGGGGGTCTGGGATCACCCCTCCACTTT.

The chain couples TRBV28 to TRBJ2-2; 8 nucleotides agree with TRBD1. The CDR3 consists of 12 residues. The V gene's germline CDR1 is MDHEN and CDR2 SYDVKM. Trimming removed 11 bases from V and 3 bases from J; junction bases left unmatched: 2. The CDR3 is CAGTGDTGELFF. CDR3 nucleotides: TGTGCCGGGACAGGAGACACCGGGGAGCTGTTTTTT.

The V call is TRBV5-1, the J call TRBJ1-2; 8 nucleotides align to TRBD1. Germline lookup yields CDR1 SGHRS and CDR2 YFSETQ. V shed 0 bases, J shed 4 bases, and the junction held 2 bases outside the gene matches. CDR3 length: 14 residues. In DNA, the CDR3 is TGCGCCAGCAGCTTGGCCCAGGGGGCCTATGGCTACACCTTC. Translated: CASSLAQGAYGYTF.

The V and J genes are TRBV3-1 (or the pseudogene TRBV3-2) and TRBJ1-1; 7 bases are a match to TRBD1. CDR3 size: 12 residues. V trimming: 4 bases; J trimming: 4 bases; junction bases outside the gene matches: 0. Germline CDR1 is LGHDT and CDR2 is YNNKEL (reference sequence). The CDR3 spells CASSPGGTEAFF. The CDR3 DNA reads TGTGCCAGCAGCCCAGGGGGCACTGAAGCTTTCTTT.